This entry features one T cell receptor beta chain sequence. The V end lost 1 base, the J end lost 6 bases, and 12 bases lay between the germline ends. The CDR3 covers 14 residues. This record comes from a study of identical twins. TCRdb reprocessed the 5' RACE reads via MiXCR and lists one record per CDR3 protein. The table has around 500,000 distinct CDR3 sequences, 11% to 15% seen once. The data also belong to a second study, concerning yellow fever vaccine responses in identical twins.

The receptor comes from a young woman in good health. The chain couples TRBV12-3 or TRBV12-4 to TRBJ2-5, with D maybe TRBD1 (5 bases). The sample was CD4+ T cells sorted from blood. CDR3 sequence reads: CASSLDPREKTQYF. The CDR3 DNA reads TGTGCCAGCAGTTTAGACCCCAGGGAAAAGACCCAGTACTTC.